This TCR beta chain comes out of a study of resident and recirculating memory T cells in vitiligo. Study observations and caveats: Non-conserved TCRs across sites and patients suggested distinct clones per lesion. No single dominant TCR clone appeared; lesion clonality varied.

Trimming removed 11 bases from V and 1 base from J; junction bases left unmatched: 4. In germline, CDR1 is MNHNS, CDR2 SASEGT. The CDR3 loop spans 13 amino acids. Produced via immunoSEQ multiplex PCR; TCRdb's table is partial and in-frame only. Of 72,000 or so clones listed, about 91% are singletons. Stable vitiligo meant no lesion change over the previous 6 months. Patients had to be free of confetti depigmentation, indicating active vitiligo. For this clone: Its antigen is undetermined.

This TCR came from a male donor with vitiligo. The genes are TRBV6-1 and TRBJ2-1; 8 bases are a match to TRBD1. The sequenced material came from blood. This CDR3 reads CAYQGASYNEQFF. CDR3 nucleotides: TGTGCCTACCAGGGGGCATCCTACAATGAGCAGTTCTTC.